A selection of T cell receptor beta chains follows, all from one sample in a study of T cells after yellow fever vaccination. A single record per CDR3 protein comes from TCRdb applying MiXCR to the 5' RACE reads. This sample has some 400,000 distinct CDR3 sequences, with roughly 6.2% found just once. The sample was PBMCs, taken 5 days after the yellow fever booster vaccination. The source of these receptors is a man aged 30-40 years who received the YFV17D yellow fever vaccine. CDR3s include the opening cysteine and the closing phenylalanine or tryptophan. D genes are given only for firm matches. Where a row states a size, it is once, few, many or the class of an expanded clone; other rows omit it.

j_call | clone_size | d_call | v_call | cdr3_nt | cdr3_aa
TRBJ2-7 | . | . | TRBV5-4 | TGTGCCAGCAGCCCGCTCGGGGCAGCGGTCTACGAGCAGTACTTC | CASSPLGAAVYEQYF
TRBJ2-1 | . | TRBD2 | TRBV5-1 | TGCGCCAGCAGCCTATCTAGCGGGAGAGGGAATGAGCAGTTCTTC | CASSLSSGRGNEQFF
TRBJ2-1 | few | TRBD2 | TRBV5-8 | TGTGCCAGCAGCGTCAGCGGGATGAATGAGCAGTTCTTC | CASSVSGMNEQFF
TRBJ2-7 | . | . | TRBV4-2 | TGTGCCATCAGCCTGGGATCCCAGGGACCTCAGTACTTC | CAISLGSQGPQYF
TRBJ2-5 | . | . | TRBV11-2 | TGTGCCAGCAGCTTCGGGCCTGTCTTAGAGACCCAGTACTTC | CASSFGPVLETQYF
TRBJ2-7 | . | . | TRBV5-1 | TGCGCCAGCAGCTCAAGGGGGGCCGATAACGAGCAGTACTTC | CASSSRGADNEQYF
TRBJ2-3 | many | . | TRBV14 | TGTGCCAGCAGCCAAGTGGGAGGAACAGATACGCAGTATTTT | CASSQVGGTDTQYF
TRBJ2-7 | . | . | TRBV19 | TGTGCCAGTTCCACCCCGGACGCGTACGAGCAGTACTTC | CASSTPDAYEQYF
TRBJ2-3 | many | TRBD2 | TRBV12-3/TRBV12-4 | TGTGCCAGCAGTTCCGGGACTAGCGGGATAGCGAATCCAGATACGCAGTATTTT | CASSSGTSGIANPDTQYF
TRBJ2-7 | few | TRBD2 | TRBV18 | TGTGCCAGCTCACCTCAGACTAGCGGCTACGAGCAGTACTTC | CASSPQTSGYEQYF
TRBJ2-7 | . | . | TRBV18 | TGTGCCAGCTCACCGCAACAAGTTGAAACGGACGAGCAGTACTTC | CASSPQQVETDEQYF
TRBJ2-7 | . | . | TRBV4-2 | TGTGCCAGCAGCCAAGATTTCGCTTCTCTCGAGCAGTACTTC | CASSQDFASLEQYF
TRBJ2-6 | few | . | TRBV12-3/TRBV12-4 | TGTGCCAGTGAGGCTTCCTCTGGGGCCAACGTCCTGACTTTC | CASEASSGANVLTF
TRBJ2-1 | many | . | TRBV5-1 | TGCGCCAGCAGCTTGGATAGCGCCCCACGCCACAATGAGCAGTTCTTC | CASSLDSAPRHNEQFF
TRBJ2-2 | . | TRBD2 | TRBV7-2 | TGTGCCAGCAGTCCCCCTCTCGCGGGAGCCCCCGGGGAGCTGTTTTTT | CASSPPLAGAPGELFF
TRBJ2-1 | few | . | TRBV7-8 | TGTGCCAGCAGCGGTCGGGTGGGGAATGAGCAGTTCTTC | CASSGRVGNEQFF